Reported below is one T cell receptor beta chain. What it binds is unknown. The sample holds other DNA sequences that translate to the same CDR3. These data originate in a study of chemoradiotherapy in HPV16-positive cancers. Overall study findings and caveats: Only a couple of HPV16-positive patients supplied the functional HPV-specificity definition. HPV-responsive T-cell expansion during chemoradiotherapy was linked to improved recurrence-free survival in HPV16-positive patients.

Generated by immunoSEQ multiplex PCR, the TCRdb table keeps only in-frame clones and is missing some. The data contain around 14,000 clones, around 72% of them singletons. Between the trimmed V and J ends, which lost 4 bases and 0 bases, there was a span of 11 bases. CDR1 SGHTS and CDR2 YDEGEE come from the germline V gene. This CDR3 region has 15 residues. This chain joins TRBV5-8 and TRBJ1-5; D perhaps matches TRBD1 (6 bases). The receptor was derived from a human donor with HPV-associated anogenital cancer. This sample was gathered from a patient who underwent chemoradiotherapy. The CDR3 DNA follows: TGTGCCAGCAGCCTACAGGGTTTTAGCAATCAGCCCCAGCATTTT. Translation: CASSLQGFSNQPQHF.